The 20 T cell receptor beta chains below all came from one sample that was sequenced in a study of regulatory T cells in long-lasting Graves disease. The time point here: newly diagnosed GD, antithyroid drugs for less than 3 months. From PBMCs, RNA was extracted and then used to make the TCR library. iRepertoire HTBI primers and Arm-PCR of CDR3 regions built TCR beta libraries. TCRdb redid the calling of the multiplex PCR reads with MiXCR, one entry per CDR3 protein. The sample holds 350,000 to 400,000 distinct CDR3 sequences, 15% to 20% seen once. The same specimen was also included in a second study, on T cells in Graves' hyperthyroidism and ophthalmopathy.

Specimen: peripheral blood mononuclear cells (PBMCs), collected at new diagnosis, from a patient treated with antithyroid drugs. The origin of the receptors is a woman between 18 and 29 years old with Graves disease.

The sample holds many counts of this clonotype. The V and J genes are TRBV12-3 or TRBV12-4 and TRBJ1-1, with TRBD1 identical over 8 bases. CDR3 size: 15 residues. The trim removed 6 bases at V and 1 base at J, leaving 7 bases unmatched. CDR3 in DNA: TGTGCCAGCAGCGCGAGGGACAGGCCGAACACTGAAGCTTTCTTT. This codes for CASSARDRPNTEAFF.

This chain joins TRBV30 and TRBJ2-1; 11 nucleotides line up with TRBD1. The V gene's germline CDR1 is GTSNPN and CDR2 SVGIG (reference sequence). This CDR3 is built from 18 residues. Trimming cost V 3 bases and J 0 bases; bases outside gene matches: 10. The CDR3 nucleotides are TGTGCCTGGAGCCGGGACAGGGGGATCTTACACTCCTACAATGAGCAGTTCTTC. Translated, it gives CAWSRDRGILHSYNEQFF.

This clonotype showed up just a few times. One end of the junction fails to match germline, which may point to a read error. The chain couples TRBV3-1 to TRBJ2-5, with a possible D match to TRBD2 (6 bases). The CDR3 has 12 amino acids. Germline CDR1 and CDR2: LGHDT and YNNKEL (reference sequence). The chain's CDR3 is CASRDYQGTQYF. In nucleotides, the CDR3 is TGTGCCAGCAGGGACTACCAAGGGACCCAGTACTTC.

This clonotype has ten or more counts. The CDR3 DNA is TGTGCCAGCAGCCCCGGACAGGGGCGAAACACCATATATTTT. Amino acids: CASSPGQGRNTIYF. This chain uses TRBV25-1 with TRBJ1-3; TRBD1 agrees at 9 bases. Per germline, CDR1 MGHDK and CDR2 SYGVNS. This CDR3 region has 14 residues. With V trimmed by 6 bases and J by 5 bases, 5 bases remained unmatched.

The CDR3 nucleotides read TGTGCCAGCAGCCTTACACAGGGGGCCGACGAGCAGTACTTC. This gives the protein CASSLTQGADEQYF. The chain links TRBV27 to TRBJ2-7, with 9 bases identical to TRBD1. V was clipped by 6 bases and J by 5 bases; unmatched bases: 8. The CDR3 covers 14 residues. The germline gives CDR1 MNHEY, CDR2 SMNVEV (reference sequence).

This clonotype was counted many times. The chain has TRBV7-9 and TRBJ2-7; 10 bases fit TRBD2. CDR1 SEHNR and CDR2 FQNEAQ come from the germline V gene (reference sequence). Germline trimming cut 4 bases from V and 2 bases from J; bases unmatched to any gene: 8. The CDR3 consists of 16 residues. As DNA, the CDR3 is TGTGCCAGCAGCTCGACTCTAGCGGGGGCCGCCTACGAGCAGTACTTC. This gives the protein CASSSTLAGAAYEQYF.

This clonotype was seen ten or more times. The chain uses TRBV9 and TRBJ1-4; D perhaps matches TRBD1 (5 bases). V was trimmed by 0 bases and J by 8 bases, leaving 14 bases between them. This CDR3 contains 15 residues. The germline V gene has CDR1 SGDLS and CDR2 YYNGEE. The CDR3 DNA follows: TGTGCCAGCAGCGTAGGAAACGGGGCAGGGGAAAAACTGTTTTTT. It encodes CASSVGNGAGEKLFF.

The gene calls are TRBV30 and TRBJ2-1, with TRBD2 matching 11 bases. The CDR3 consists of 15 residues. J gave up 3 bases and V 3 bases, and 4 bases lay outside the gene matches. CDR1 is GTSNPN and CDR2 is SVGIG in the germline V gene (reference sequence). The CDR3 protein is CAWRISGGDYNEQFF. The CDR3 DNA is TGTGCCTGGAGGATTAGCGGGGGGGACTACAATGAGCAGTTCTTC.

In the case of this clonotype: Only one base separates this from a far larger clonotype, so it likely reflects a read error. CDR3 DNA: TGTGCCAGCAGCTTAGGAGAGGGCGGTGAGCAGTACTTC. It yields the protein CASSLGEGGEQYF. The chain employs TRBV7-3 and TRBJ2-7, with D possibly TRBD2 on 5 matching bases. The CDR3 is 13 residues long. Germline V gene sequence: CDR1 SGHTA, CDR2 FQGTGA. V shed 2 bases and J shed 7 bases, with 12 bases lying between them.

This clonotype was observed at least ten times. This chain connects TRBV20-1 to TRBJ2-3; TRBD2 aligns across 11 bases. Germline V gene sequence: CDR1 DFQATT, CDR2 SNEGSKA (reference sequence). This CDR3 is 16 amino acids long. Losses at the gene ends were 1 base for V and 5 bases for J; bases not matched to a gene: 8. This CDR3 reads CSARGLSGRARDTQYF. The CDR3 DNA reads TGCAGTGCTAGAGGCCTTAGCGGGAGGGCCAGAGATACGCAGTATTTT.

The sample holds many counts of this clonotype. J is TRBJ2-7 and V is TRBV2, with D uncertain. V lost 3 bases and J lost 5, with 5 bases in between. Germline CDR1 is SNHLY and CDR2 is FYNNEI. CDR3 length equals 11 residues. CDR3 coding DNA: TGTGCCAGCAGTGATTATCACGAGCAGTACTTC. It encodes CASSDYHEQYF.

The gene calls are TRBV24-1 and TRBJ2-1; D remains unclear. Trimming pared 9 bases from V and 10 bases from J, leaving 15 bases between. This CDR3 comprises 12 residues. CDR1 is KGHDR, CDR2 SFDVKD, per germline. The CDR3 spells CATAVEVREQFF. The DNA of the CDR3 is TGTGCCACCGCCGTCGAGGTTAGGGAGCAGTTCTTC.

This clonotype was picked up a small number of times. Compared with germline, one end of the junction differs, possibly owing to a read error. The CDR3 loop is CASSRLAGWETQHF. The CDR3 nucleotides are TGTGCCAGCAGTAGACTAGCGGGATGGGAGACCCAGCACTTC. This chain uses TRBV6-2 or TRBV6-3 with TRBJ2-5; 11 bases align to TRBD2. Germline CDR1 is MNHEY and CDR2 is SVGEGT. This CDR3 contains 14 residues.

This clonotype has a count of ten or more. V usage is TRBV2 and J usage is TRBJ1-5, with 7 bases lining up with TRBD1. The junction had 4 bases not matched to a gene; V was cut back by 6 bases and J by 2 bases. Germline CDR1 and CDR2: SNHLY and FYNNEI. This CDR3 has 14 amino acids. The CDR3 nucleotides are TGTGCCAGCAGGGAGGGGGCTGGCAATCAGCCCCAGCATTTT. This sequence encodes CASREGAGNQPQHF. Variable domain in full (rest from reference TRBV2 and TRBJ1-5): EPEVTQTPSHQVTQMGQEVILRCVPISNHLYFYWYRQILGQKVEFLVSFYNNEISEKSEIFDDQFSVERPDGSNFTLKIRSTKLEDSAMYFCASREGAGNQPQHFGDGTRLSIL.

This clonotype was seen a few times. The genes are TRBV19 and TRBJ2-3; the match to TRBD1 covers 8 bases. Trimming removed 7 bases from V and 1 base from J; junction bases left unmatched: 10. The CDR3 is made up of 16 amino acids. Per the germline V gene, CDR1 is LNHDA and CDR2 is SQIVND (reference sequence). The CDR3, as DNA: TGTGCCAGTACTCAGGGGACAGGAGGGGGCACAGATACGCAGTATTTT. This gives the protein CASTQGTGGGTDTQYF.

Ten or more counts support this clonotype. CDR3 coding DNA: TGTGCCAGCAGCCCGACTAGCGGGGGGGGGACCCAGTACTTC. Translating it yields CASSPTSGGGTQYF. The genes are TRBV6-2 or TRBV6-3 and TRBJ2-5, with 14 bases lining up with TRBD2. Per germline, CDR1 MNHEY and CDR2 SVGEGT. V dropped 6 bases and J dropped 7; count of bases not matched to a gene: 4. The CDR3 totals 14 residues.

J is TRBJ1-6 and V is TRBV24-1, with D possibly matching TRBD1 (6 bases). The CDR3 is 16 residues long. In germline, CDR1 is KGHDR, CDR2 SFDVKD. Trimming removed 11 bases at V and 4 bases at J, with 20 bases between. DNA of the CDR3: TGTGCCAGCAGCCGCGGACAGCGCCGTTATAATTCACCCCTCCACTTT. This gives the protein CASSRGQRRYNSPLHF.

In this sample, this clonotype turned up many times. J is TRBJ2-1 and V is TRBV5-4, with D perhaps TRBD1 or TRBD2 (6 bases each). This CDR3 has 16 residues. The germline V gene has CDR1 SGHNT and CDR2 YYREEE (reference sequence). Trimming cost V 3 bases and J 2 bases, with 15 bases left between them. CDR3 loop: CASSWGTGAAYNEQFF. The CDR3 DNA is TGTGCCAGCAGCTGGGGGACGGGGGCGGCCTACAATGAGCAGTTCTTC.

This clonotype came up many times. V and J are TRBV30 and TRBJ2-3; D not certain. The CDR3 is made up of 13 amino acids. In germline, CDR1 is GTSNPN, CDR2 SVGIG (reference sequence). The V and J ends lost 2 bases and 2 bases respectively, with 8 bases between them. CDR3 protein: CAWSLDLTDTQYF. The DNA for the CDR3 is TGTGCCTGGAGTCTAGACCTCACAGATACGCAGTATTTT. The full variable domain, rest sourced from reference TRBV30 and TRBJ2-3, is SQTIHQWPATLVQPVGSPLSLECTVEGTSNPNLYWYRQAAGRGLQLLFYSVGIGQISSEVPQNLSASRPQDRQFILSSKKLLLSDSGFYLCAWSLDLTDTQYFGPGTRLTVL.

This clonotype appeared many times. The V gene is TRBV6-5, the J gene TRBJ2-7; D may correspond to TRBD1 or TRBD2 (7 bases each). V was trimmed by 2 bases and J by 2 bases, leaving 10 bases between them. Germline lookup yields CDR1 MNHEY and CDR2 SVGAGI. The CDR3 has 14 amino acids. The CDR3 region is CASSYQGGTYEQYF. The CDR3, as DNA: TGTGCCAGCAGTTACCAGGGGGGGACCTACGAGCAGTACTTC.